This TCR beta chain was recovered during a study of Tregs in tolerant kidney transplant recipients (dated by TCRdb to between 2018 and 2020). About the study as a whole: Before combined kidney and bone marrow transplantation, this study identified donor-specific regulatory T cells using TCRbeta sequencing and then followed those same cells after transplant. What the study reported, not specific to this receptor: Because the study included only a small number of patients, the results must be confirmed in larger populations and under other immunosuppression protocols. For some patients the PCR primers changed over time, which made it impossible to compare the samples from those patients at the nucleotide level. Donor-specific Treg expansion was found to exceed global Treg expansion in tolerant patients, suggesting antigen-driven rather than nonspecific expansion. Biological reproducibility was not directly assessed, although technical replication error appeared to be minimal. Expanding Tregs with activated donor B cells appeared to identify the most biologically relevant and donor-specific TCRbeta repertoire.

The transplants used related donors with nonmyeloablative bone marrow transplantation, and mixed chimerism in the human trials was transient. Unstimulated Tregs (CD4+CD25+CD127-), CD4+ non-Tregs (CD4+CD25-), CD4 and CD8 cells were FACS-sorted from thawed PBMCs. The patients were a handful of recipients of combined kidney and bone marrow transplants from the ITN036ST trial, and samples were available only for these trial subjects. Healthy control blood was separated into PBMCs by Ficoll density gradient and cryopreserved, and patient PBMCs were collected both before and after transplant. A word on this clone: Its antigen is not yet known. Per-base quality was not reported, and no clone a single base away is much larger than it.

The CDR3 sequence holds 16 residues, the cysteine and phenylalanine included. The retained sequence is limited to the CDR3, 48 bases, with the frame set at the first base. Based on the germline V gene, the CDR1 and CDR2 sequences are SNHLY and FYNNEI. Unmatched junction bases come to 11, with V trimmed by 4 bases and J by 8 bases. For TCRbeta CDR3 sequencing, genomic DNA from the sorted cells was extracted using the QIAGEN DNeasy Blood and Tissue Kit. High-throughput TCRbeta CDR3 sequencing, including PCR amplification with bias correction and internal controls, was performed commercially through immunoSEQ. Under the source paper's analysis protocol: Unique productive TCRbeta sequences were defined by CDR3 nucleotide sequence where primers matched, otherwise by CDR3 amino acid sequence with Vbeta and Jbeta genes. As a correction for sorting error, sequences shared between sorted populations at a frequency ratio of 2:1 or less were discarded, and the remaining shared sequences were assigned to the higher population. Sequences were defined as donor-reactive when expanded at least 5-fold in CFSE-low cells versus unstimulated cells and present at a frequency of at least 0.01% in CFSE-low cells. Jensen-Shannon divergence, calculated on the top 100 TCRbeta sequences ranked by frequency, was used to quantify repertoire divergence. For any sample with multiple sequencing runs, sorting error was corrected in each run separately before the runs were pooled. As stored in TCRdb, this immuneACCESS dataset retains in-frame rearrangements with V and J assigned. A fraction of the clones does not appear; measured against another copy, unresolved V genes explain less than half of the discrepancy, and the remainder lacks a known reason. That table is the source of V, J and clone size, and D and trimming were worked out from the DNA. Recorded for this sample are approximately 82,000 clones; roughly 93% of them occurred a single time. Roughly 1.5% of the sample rests with the top ten.

This receptor was obtained from a human patient who received a combined kidney and bone marrow transplant. Some T cells may derive from the graft donor when a transplant has been performed. The chain employs TRBV2 and TRBJ2-3, and TRBD2 matches 11 of the central bases. The specimen comprised CD4+ T cells from blood (PBMCs), sampled 12 months after the transplant. The nucleotide sequence is given as TGTGCCAGCAGTGGCGGACTAGCGGGCCTGGGGGGTACGCAGTATTTT. Translated, it reads CASSGGLAGLGGTQYF.